Reported below is one TCR beta chain. This clone's antigen is unknown. Base qualities are not provided; no much larger clone lies one nucleotide away. This entry comes from a study of CD8+CD57+ T cells in acquired aplastic anemia listed by TCRdb under 2018. Regarding the research as a whole: DNA extracted from sorted CD4+ and CD8+ cells had a mean of approximately 3.3 ug, with a range of about 0.19 to 30 ug. CD8+CD57+ expansion was defined as a frequency above the mean frequency observed in healthy subjects. What the study reported, not specific to this receptor: CD8+ Simpson's diversity did not differ significantly between patients and healthy controls (P=0.060). Twenty-nine CD8+ CDR3 sequences were found in both patients and controls but appeared to be highly expressed in patients and within the immunodominant clones of the patients.

Genomic DNA was used as template for profiling of TCR beta VDJ combinations and CDR3 sequences. An Illumina HiSeq 2000 was used for TCR repertoire sequencing. Under the source paper's analysis protocol: TRBV/TRBJ rearrangement plots, CDR3 size and DJ length profiles, and Simpson's diversity index were used to assess repertoires. The most abundant DNA sequence in the deep sequencing data was defined as the immunodominant clone. CDR3 amino acid sequences were checked for sharing between subjects and were compared against published repertoires and the VDJdb database. TCRdb reworked the public reads: Q25 trimming with fastp, MiXCR clone assembly, productive beta chains retained. Rows are unified per CDR3 protein, each entry keeping the most common DNA and genes. None of the V and J calls come from the authors' own analysis; TCRdb made them. The sample table shows 190,000 or so distinct CDR3 sequences, and under 50% are seen once. Of the sample, about 1.7% falls within the top ten clones.

Sequences DFQATT (CDR1) and SNEGSKA (CDR2) are obtained from the germline V gene (reference sequence). The CDR3 contains 15 residues, cysteine and phenylalanine counted. Only the CDR3 DNA stays, 45 bases, in frame from base 1. Ends trimmed: V by 3 bases, J by 4 bases; bases unmatched to a gene: 11. Patients chosen for sequencing had shown expansion of CD8+CD57+ cells by flow cytometry. Every patient had a diagnosis of severe acquired aplastic anemia based on International Study of Aplastic Anemia and Agranulocytosis and Camitta criteria. No therapy had been received by the patients at the time of blood sampling. In the study, sorted CD4+ and CD8+ blood T cells from patients with severe aplastic anemia and from healthy subjects underwent deep sequencing of TCR repertoires. Patients were enrolled under clinicaltrials.gov protocols 00001620, 01623167, 00001397, 00071045, 00081523 and 00961064 in the USA. Ficoll-Paque density gradient centrifugation was used to isolate peripheral blood mononuclear cells. Before DNA extraction, CD4+ and CD8+ T cells were sorted with FACS or magnetic beads.

The sequenced sample consisted of sorted CD4+, CD8+, or CD8+CD57+ T cells (not recorded which) from PBMCs. The V and J segments used are TRBV20-1 and TRBJ1-2; the central 7 bases match TRBD1. The TCR comes from a human donor with aplastic anemia. CDR3 protein: CSASFRTGHSYGYTF. The nucleotide sequence is TGCAGTGCTAGTTTCCGGACAGGCCACTCCTATGGCTACACCTTC.